The entry below describes one TCR beta chain. In the original workflow: Amplification with reference gene primers provided the estimates of nucleated cell counts. Assay used: immunoSEQ multiplex PCR; TCRdb lists only in-frame clones, some missing. The V and J calls and the clone size are those of that table, but D and trimming were determined from the DNA. The sample contains some 50,000 clones, about nine tenths of which appear only once. The sample is drawn from a study of blood T cell repertoires in COVID-19. Study details: COVID-19 samples, acute and convalescent, were from the United States, Italy and Spain. The analysed material was cDNA or gDNA that came from T cells, B-cell-depleted T cells, or PBMCs.

Germline trimming cut 6 bases from V and 5 bases from J; bases unmatched to any gene: 12. CDR1 and CDR2 (germline): MNHEY, SMNVEV (reference sequence). The CDR3 has 15 amino acids. Enrolled during active infection, Seattle patients were then followed longitudinally. The sequenced sample was peripheral blood. This clonotype was sampled from a woman aged 80 or older with COVID-19, enrolled during active disease. The chain couples TRBV27 to TRBJ2-7; TRBD1 matches 8 bases. CDR3 in amino acids: CASSPTGTGINEQYF. CDR3 in DNA: TGTGCCAGCAGCCCTACCGGGACAGGTATAAACGAGCAGTACTTC.